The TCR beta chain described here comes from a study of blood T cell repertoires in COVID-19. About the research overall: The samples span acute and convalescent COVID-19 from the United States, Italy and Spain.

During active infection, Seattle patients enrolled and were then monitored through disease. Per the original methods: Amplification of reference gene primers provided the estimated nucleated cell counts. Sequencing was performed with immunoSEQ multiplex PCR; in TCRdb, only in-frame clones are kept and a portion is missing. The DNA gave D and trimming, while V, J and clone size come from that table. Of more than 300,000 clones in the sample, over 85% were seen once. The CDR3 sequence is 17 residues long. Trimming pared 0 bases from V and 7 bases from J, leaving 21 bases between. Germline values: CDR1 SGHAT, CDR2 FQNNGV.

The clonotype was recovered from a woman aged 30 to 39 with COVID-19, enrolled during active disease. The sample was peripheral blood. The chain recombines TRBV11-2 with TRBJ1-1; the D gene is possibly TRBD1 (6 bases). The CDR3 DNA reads TGTGCCAGCAGCTTAGATCGGGGGGGCCCAAGGAGGAATGAAGCTTTCTTT. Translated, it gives CASSLDRGGPRRNEAFF. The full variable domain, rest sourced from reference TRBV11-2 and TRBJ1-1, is EAGVAQSPRYKIIEKRQSVAFWCNPISGHATLYWYQQILGQGPKLLIQFQNNGVVDDSQLPKDRFSAERLKGVDSTLKIQPAKLEDSAVYLCASSLDRGGPRRNEAFFGQGTRLTVV.